Below, 2 T cell receptor beta chains from the same sample are listed, as sequenced in a study of blood T cell repertoires in COVID-19. Produced via immunoSEQ multiplex PCR; TCRdb's table is partial and in-frame only. The sample contains 250,000 to 300,000 clones, 65% to 90% of which appear only once. Source material: peripheral blood. Source of these receptors: a woman in her 70s with COVID-19, enrolled during active disease.

This chain joins TRBV20-1 and TRBJ2-3; unclear D gene. The CDR3 runs 11 residues. Trimming left V 6 bases short and J 6 bases short, with 10 bases between. Germline V gene sequence: CDR1 DFQATT, CDR2 SNEGSKA (reference sequence). CDR3 sequence reads: CSAPLLDTQYF. The CDR3 DNA sequence: TGCAGTGCCCCCTTACTGGATACGCAGTATTTT.

This rearrangement joins TRBV7-9 to TRBJ1-2; no definite D call. The V end was cut by 5 bases, the J end by 4 bases, with 14 bases between. The CDR3 has 14 residues. Germline V gene data show CDR1 as SEHNR and CDR2 as FQNEAQ (reference sequence). CDR3 DNA: TGTGCCAGCAGCCAATTAGGAGGGTTCTATGGCTACACCTTC. Translation: CASSQLGGFYGYTF.